This is a list of T cell receptor beta chains from one sample in a study of OX40 agonist ivuxolimab in advanced cancers. Profiling relied on immunoSEQ multiplex PCR, and the TCRdb table lists in-frame clones only, not all of them. Of tens of thousands of clones detected, just under 95% appear once; the ten largest clones hold approximately 15%. Sample: CD4+ or CD8+ T cells sorted from blood, taken in a trial of the OX40 agonist ivuxolimab. The receptors derive from an adult with an advanced solid tumor such as melanoma, head and neck, liver or kidney cancer. CDR3s include the opening cysteine and the closing phenylalanine or tryptophan. A D gene is named only where the DNA matches it firmly.

d_call j_call v_call cdr3_aa
NA TRBJ1-2 TRBV9 CASSVEDLGETNYGYTF
NA TRBJ2-7 TRBV19 CASSIGLPAPYEQYF
NA TRBJ1-1 TRBV27 CASSLEQPLNLNTEAFF
TRBD2 TRBJ2-1 TRBV19 CASSPQGLAGGFSYNEQFF
NA TRBJ1-1 TRBV4-1 CASSQVGRREAFF
NA TRBJ2-1 TRBV14 CASSQGGDIYNEQFF
TRBD1 TRBJ1-1 TRBV10-1 CASSEWTGAGVEAFF
NA TRBJ2-7 TRBV5-1 CASSPQTYEQYF
NA TRBJ2-3 TRBV30 CAWSPGSDTQYF
NA TRBJ1-5 TRBV28 CASRAPAPNQPQHF
NA TRBJ2-3 TRBV14 CASSQEDPTDTQYF
NA TRBJ2-7 TRBV7-9 CASSSGPAGYYEQYF
TRBD1 TRBJ1-4 TRBV2 CASSTGQGSNPYAEKLFF
NA TRBJ2-1 TRBV11-2 CASSLDSGSYNEQFF
TRBD2 TRBJ2-1 TRBV27 CASSLRGPRSSGGSYNEQFF
TRBD1 TRBJ2-7 TRBV7-9 CASSLGDRTYEQYF
NA TRBJ1-2 TRBV4-1 CASSSTPQSDRGYTF
TRBD1 TRBJ1-6 TRBV19 CASSIVRDSYNSPLHF
TRBD1 TRBJ2-7 TRBV2 CASSDRENEQYF
NA TRBJ2-2 TRBV9 CASSVEVSGELFF
NA TRBJ1-2 TRBV21-1 CASSPSEGLDGYTF
TRBD1 TRBJ1-2 TRBV29-1 CSVGQSNYGYTF
TRBD1 TRBJ1-2 TRBV19 CASKIEGAYGYTF
NA TRBJ1-2 TRBV7-9 CASSLEDSRYNYGYTF
NA TRBJ2-7 TRBV19 CASSIVSGEQYF
NA TRBJ1-1 TRBV9 CASSGYPGAEAFF
NA TRBJ2-3 TRBV28 CASTQLGGADTQYF
TRBD1 TRBJ2-1 TRBV4-1 CASSQYPTGDHEQFF
NA TRBJ2-1 TRBV11-2 CASSVGAASSYNEQFF
TRBD1 TRBJ1-5 TRBV7-9 CASSLEGGGRGNNQPQHF
NA TRBJ2-3 TRBV5-1 CASSPGPYRARTDTQYF
NA TRBJ2-4 TRBV28 CASRDPDLAKNIQYF
NA TRBJ1-1 TRBV19 CASSIGPQAFEAFF
TRBD2 TRBJ2-1 TRBV29-1 CSADGLAGLLGEQFF
NA TRBJ2-7 TRBV27 CASSWGDRSYEQYF
NA TRBJ2-1 TRBV5-1 CASSMGSYNEQFF
NA TRBJ1-2 TRBV7-8 CASSLEVVGDYGYTF
NA TRBJ2-2 TRBV5-1 CASSLVSGNTGELFF
TRBD2 TRBJ2-1 TRBV5-6 CASSLELAGEGYNEQFF
NA TRBJ2-1 TRBV5-1 CASRYRDSMYNEQFF
NA TRBJ1-1 TRBV27 CASSLSTDMNTEAFF
NA TRBJ2-1 TRBV7-9 CASSLSLYNEQFF
NA TRBJ2-2 TRBV27 CASSPDPANTGELFF
NA TRBJ2-1 TRBV5-1 CASSLLQTLSYNEQFF